Presented here are 19 T cell receptor beta chains from one specimen sequenced in a study of OX40 agonist ivuxolimab in advanced cancers. TCRdb's table, derived via immunoSEQ multiplex PCR, lists solely in-frame clones and lacks some. The sample yields about 50,000 clones, about 92% seen once. The input for sequencing was CD4+ or CD8+ T cells sorted from blood, taken in a trial of the OX40 agonist ivuxolimab. All receptors come from an adult with an advanced solid tumor such as melanoma, head and neck, liver or kidney cancer.

V and J are TRBV19 and TRBJ1-1, with unresolved D. Germline-derived CDR1 and CDR2 are LNHDA and SQIVND (reference sequence). The CDR3 spans 11 residues. V was pared by 9 bases and J by 4 bases, with 9 bases between. The CDR3 loop reads CASMGSTEAFF. DNA of the CDR3: TGTGCCAGCATGGGGAGCACTGAAGCTTTCTTT.

The V and J genes are TRBV9 and TRBJ2-7; D unresolved. Germline V CDR1 and CDR2: SGDLS, YYNGEE. The CDR3 has 15 residues. V gave up 1 base and J gave up 7 bases, with 18 bases separating them. CDR3 DNA sequence: TGTGCCAGCAGCGTAATGCCAGAGCCTTTGGGGGAGCAGTACTTC. It specifies CASSVMPEPLGEQYF.

V gene TRBV9 combines with J gene TRBJ1-4; 8 bases align to TRBD1. After removal of 2 bases from V and 10 bases from J, the junction contained 7 bases not matched to a gene. Germline V CDR1 and CDR2: SGDLS, YYNGEE. This CDR3 has 14 residues. The CDR3: CASSVGQGAAKLFF. The CDR3 region has the DNA TGTGCCAGCAGCGTCGGACAGGGCGCGGCAAAACTGTTTTTT.

This rearrangement joins TRBV12-5 to TRBJ1-1; no clear D. V lost 3 bases and J lost 4, with 12 bases in between. CDR1 and CDR2 (germline): LGHNT, FRNRAP. The CDR3 spans 14 residues. This CDR3 is CASGLEPTSTEAFF. The CDR3 bases are TGTGCTAGTGGTTTAGAACCTACTAGCACTGAAGCTTTCTTT.

As DNA, the CDR3 is TGCGCCAGCAGCTTGGCCGCGGGGGCAGCGAATGAGCAGTTCTTC. It yields the protein CASSLAAGAANEQFF. This chain uses TRBV5-1 with TRBJ2-1; D perhaps matches TRBD2 (7 bases). The CDR3 length is 15 residues. In germline, CDR1 is SGHRS, CDR2 YFSETQ. V dropped 0 bases and J dropped 7 bases, with 14 bases sitting between them.

The chain has TRBV18 and TRBJ2-7; tentatively, D is TRBD2 (5 bases). CDR3 length: 12 residues. Germline CDR1 is KGHSH and CDR2 is LQKENI. Trimming removed 3 bases at V and 7 bases at J, with 10 bases between. This chain's CDR3 is CASSPDGVEQYF. Written as DNA, the CDR3 is TGTGCCAGCTCACCGGACGGGGTTGAGCAGTACTTC.

This clone was observed a handful of times. This chain connects TRBV4-3 to TRBJ2-1; D is uncertain. Trimming stripped 0 bases from V and 5 bases from J, with 14 bases between. Germline V gene sequence: CDR1 LGHNA, CDR2 YSLEER. The CDR3 is 16 residues long. CDR3 bases: TGCGCCAGCAGCCAAGATCCCCCGAAACCGAACAATGAGCAGTTCTTC. The encoded protein is CASSQDPPKPNNEQFF.

The J gene is TRBJ1-3, the V gene TRBV5-5; a possible D gene is TRBD1 (6 bases). The V and J ends lost 4 bases and 8 bases respectively, with 7 bases between them. Germline-derived CDR1 and CDR2 are SGHKS and YYEKEE (reference sequence). The CDR3 contains 11 residues. The CDR3 sequence is CASSPGDTIYF. The DNA of the CDR3 is TGTGCCAGCAGCCCAGGGGACACCATATATTTT.

The chain is built from TRBV7-3 and TRBJ2-2; 7 bases fit TRBD1. The CDR3 length is 14 residues. With V trimmed by 5 bases and J by 4 bases, 4 bases remained unmatched. In germline, CDR1 is SGHTA, CDR2 FQGTGA. The CDR3 DNA reads as TGTGCCAGCAGCAACGGACAGGTCACCGGGGAGCTGTTTTTT. It specifies CASSNGQVTGELFF.

This clone was seen only once. The V call is TRBV10-3, the J call TRBJ2-7, with D perhaps assigned TRBD1 or TRBD2 (5 bases each). The V gene's germline CDR1 is ENHRY and CDR2 SYGVKD. The CDR3 sequence is 13 residues long. Deletions cut 7 bases from V and 2 bases from J, with 12 bases between. DNA for the CDR3: TGTGCCATCACACGGGACGACACCTACGAGCAGTACTTC. Protein product: CAITRDDTYEQYF.

This sequence joins TRBV10-2 and TRBJ2-7; TRBD1 agrees at 7 bases. The CDR3 covers 15 residues. The V gene end was trimmed by 2 bases and the J gene end by 3 bases; junction bases not matched to a gene: 7. CDR1 WSHSY and CDR2 SAAADI come from the germline V gene. The CDR3 sequence is CASSEKGTDDYEQYV. The CDR3 coding sequence is TGCGCCAGCAGTGAGAAAGGGACAGATGACTACGAGCAGTACGTC.

The chain joins TRBV10-2 to TRBJ2-5, with D uncertain. V was shortened by 6 bases and J by 0 bases, with 14 bases between the two germline ends. This CDR3 is 15 amino acids long. Germline V gene sequence: CDR1 WSHSY, CDR2 SAAADI. Here the CDR3 DNA reads TGCGCCAGCAGCGACCTTTTGGGCTACCAAGAGACCCAGTACTTC. It translates to CASSDLLGYQETQYF.

The chain couples TRBV7-9 to TRBJ2-7; no clear D gene. The germline CDR1 and CDR2 sequences are SEHNR and FQNEAQ (reference sequence). V was clipped by 3 bases and J by 5 bases, with 8 bases between them. This CDR3 region has 12 residues. The DNA of the CDR3 is TGTGCCAGCAGCTTTGGGCCGGACGAGCAGTACTTC. Amino acid sequence: CASSFGPDEQYF.

The sample holds a few counts of this clone. The chain recombines TRBV30 with TRBJ2-5; D might be TRBD2 (6 bases). Deletions cut 2 bases from V and 4 bases from J, with 14 bases between. Looked up from germline, CDR1 is GTSNPN and CDR2 is SVGIG (reference sequence). This CDR3 spans 14 amino acids. The CDR3 bases are TGTGCCTGGAGTCTACGGGGGTGGGGAGAGACCCAGTACTTC. Its protein is CAWSLRGWGETQYF.

The V gene is TRBV10-3, the J gene TRBJ1-1, with TRBD1 as a possible D gene (6 bases). The CDR3 is 15 residues long. V was clipped by 4 bases and J by 1 base, with 13 bases between them. Germline CDR1 is ENHRY and CDR2 is SYGVKD. This CDR3 is CAISGDNQGNTEAFF. The CDR3 nucleotides read TGTGCCATCAGTGGGGACAACCAGGGGAACACTGAAGCTTTCTTT.

A word on this clone: Different DNA sequences within this sample yield the same CDR3. V and J are TRBV9 and TRBJ1-5, with 9 bases aligning to TRBD1. The CDR3 loop spans 14 amino acids. Germline loops: CDR1 SGDLS, CDR2 YYNGEE. With 4 bases clipped from V and 7 bases from J, the junction kept 6 bases outside the gene matches. In nucleotides, the CDR3 is TGTGCCAGCAGCCCCACAGGGGGCGAACAGCCCCAGCATTTT. It encodes CASSPTGGEQPQHF.

The chain combines TRBV28 with TRBJ1-6, with D possibly being TRBD1 (6 bases). Germline values: CDR1 MDHEN, CDR2 SYDVKM. Trimming stripped 2 bases from V and 1 base from J, with 18 bases between. The CDR3 extends over 19 amino acids. In DNA, the CDR3 is TGTGCCAGCAGTTTACCCCCGACTCAGGGGAGGTCCTATAATTCACCCCTCCACTTT. It encodes CASSLPPTQGRSYNSPLHF.

The rearrangement uses TRBV4-3 and TRBJ1-1, with no clear D. The CDR3 length is 14 residues. CDR1 LGHNA and CDR2 YSLEER come from the germline V gene. V was shortened by 1 base and J by 8 bases, with 14 bases between the two germline ends. CDR3 nucleotides: TGCGCCAGCAGCCAAGCGGGCGGGTTTTCCGAAGCTTTCTTT. Protein sequence: CASSQAGGFSEAFF.

This clone appeared once. The chain recombines TRBV29-1 with TRBJ1-3; no firm D call. Trimming pared 4 bases from V and 1 base from J, leaving 2 bases between. CDR1 is SQVTM and CDR2 is ANQGSEA in the germline V gene. This CDR3 contains 11 residues. CDR3 residues: CSVASGNTIYF. CDR3 coding DNA: TGCAGCGTTGCTTCTGGAAACACCATATATTTT.